This T cell receptor beta chain stems from a study of blood T cell repertoires in COVID-19. In the original workflow: Amplification of reference gene primers provided the estimated nucleated cell counts. Sequencing used immunoSEQ multiplex PCR; TCRdb keeps in-frame clones, though not all of them. That table supplies the V and J calls and clone size; D and trimming were determined from the DNA. The sample lists about 240,000 clones; 86% were seen once. The CDR3 length is 15 residues. Germline V lookup: CDR1 LNHNV, CDR2 YYDKDF (reference sequence). V shed 0 bases, J shed 4 bases, and the junction held 2 bases outside the gene matches.

The V and J genes are TRBV15 and TRBJ1-5; 8 bases align to TRBD1. The TCR originated in a man at least 80 years old with acute or convalescent COVID-19. Sequenced sample: peripheral blood. The CDR3: CATSREGTGNQPQHF. CDR3 coding DNA: TGTGCCACCAGCAGAGAGGGGACAGGAAATCAGCCCCAGCATTTT. The full variable domain, completed using reference TRBV15 and TRBJ1-5, is DAMVIQNPRYQVTQFGKPVTLSCSQTLNHNVMYWYQQKSSQAPKLLFHYYDKDFNNEADTPDNFQSRRPNTSFCFLDIRSPGLGDTAMYLCATSREGTGNQPQHFGDGTRLSIL.